The 10 T cell receptor beta chains presented below share a single source sample, sequenced in a study of T cells in Graves' hyperthyroidism and ophthalmopathy. RNA transcripts gave rise to amplified TCR beta CDR3 regions. HTBI primers were the set used in a first-round RT-PCR of the TCR CDR3. TCRdb reprocessed the multiplex PCR reads with MiXCR, giving one entry per CDR3 protein. The sample holds under 250,000 distinct CDR3 sequences, around 24% seen once. The sequencing sample was made of blood. These receptors all stem from a woman aged 40-49 years with Graves' ophthalmopathy.

This clonotype has at least ten counts. The rearrangement joins TRBV10-3 to TRBJ1-2, with D maybe TRBD1 (5 bases). The CDR3 runs to 13 residues. Looked up from germline, CDR1 is ENHRY and CDR2 is SYGVKD. The V end was cut by 5 bases, the J end by 2 bases, with 9 bases between. As DNA, the CDR3 is TGTGCCATCAGTCTCAGGGCGAACTATGGCTACACCTTC. Protein product: CAISLRANYGYTF.

This clonotype was seen at least ten times. The chain combines TRBV7-3 with TRBJ2-5; D unresolved. The V end lost 5 bases, the J end lost 2 bases, and 15 bases lay between the germline ends. Germline CDR1 and CDR2: SGHTA and FQGTGA. The CDR3 totals 15 residues. The CDR3 loop is CASSAGIAFQETQYF. CDR3 coding DNA: TGTGCCAGCAGCGCTGGCATAGCCTTTCAAGAGACCCAGTACTTC.

This clonotype was seen many times. The gene calls are TRBV6-1 and TRBJ2-5; perhaps TRBD2 as D (6 bases). V was shortened by 3 bases and J by 1 base, with 15 bases between the two germline ends. The CDR3 length is 16 residues. The V gene's germline CDR1 is MNHNS and CDR2 SASEGT. CDR3 amino acids: CASSDYGGSFQETQYF. The DNA for the CDR3 is TGTGCCAGCAGTGATTACGGGGGTTCTTTCCAAGAGACCCAGTACTTC.

The chain employs TRBV28 and TRBJ2-5; 10 nucleotides match TRBD2. The CDR3 consists of 15 residues. Germline CDR1 is MDHEN and CDR2 is SYDVKM. With V trimmed by 5 bases and J by 10 bases, 13 bases remained unmatched. CDR3 coding DNA: TGTGCCAGCAGTCGGAGCGGGAGGGCTATATTAGACCAGTACTTC. Translated, it gives CASSRSGRAILDQYF.

This clonotype was detected ten times or more. The chain recombines TRBV27 with TRBJ2-2, with D uncertain. V lost 5 bases and J lost 7, with 11 bases in between. The CDR3 sequence is 13 residues long. From germline, CDR1 is MNHEY and CDR2 SMNVEV (reference sequence). The CDR3 loop reads CASSRGSGGELFF. Here the CDR3 DNA reads TGTGCCAGCAGTCGTGGGTCGGGCGGGGAGCTGTTTTTT.

This clonotype is medium-sized. The chain recombines TRBV12-3 or TRBV12-4 with TRBJ2-7, with D hard to call. The CDR3 has 11 amino acids. V lost 1 base to trimming and J lost 3 bases, with 1 base between them. CDR3 DNA: TGTGCCAGCAGTTTAGGCTACGAGCAGTACTTC. The encoded protein is CASSLGYEQYF.

This clonotype was observed a single time. The V call is TRBV6-1, the J call TRBJ1-1, with unresolved D. The germline CDR1 and CDR2 sequences are MNHNS and SASEGT. The V end was cut by 5 bases, the J end by 0 bases, with 10 bases between. The CDR3 sequence is 14 residues long. The CDR3 here is CASSKGVLNTEAFF. CDR3 nucleotides: TGTGCCAGCAGTAAGGGAGTCTTGAACACTGAAGCTTTCTTT.

This clonotype has at least ten counts. This chain joins TRBV9 and TRBJ1-1, with TRBD1 matching 8 bases. With V trimmed by 3 bases and J by 1 base, 5 bases remained unmatched. CDR1 is SGDLS, CDR2 YYNGEE, per germline. There are 15 residues in the CDR3. Written as DNA, the CDR3 is TGTGCCAGCAGCGCCGGACAGGGTTCGAACACTGAAGCTTTCTTT. This translates into CASSAGQGSNTEAFF.

This chain joins TRBV2 and TRBJ2-1, with 13 bases that match TRBD2. This CDR3 has 13 residues. J lost 15 bases, V lost 7 bases, and 9 bases had no gene match. Germline lookup yields CDR1 SNHLY and CDR2 FYNNEI. Here the CDR3 DNA reads TGTGCCAGCACCGAAGGACTAGCGGGAGAAGCGTTCTTC. Amino acid sequence: CASTEGLAGEAFF.

V is TRBV6-1 and J is TRBJ2-5, with TRBD2 as a possible D gene (7 bases). The CDR3 has 15 residues. The germline V and J ends were trimmed by 6 bases and 2 bases, with 16 bases remaining between them. Germline values: CDR1 MNHNS, CDR2 SASEGT. The CDR3 is CASRTSWGPQETQYF. CDR3 coding DNA: TGTGCCAGCAGGACTAGCTGGGGGCCTCAAGAGACCCAGTACTTC.